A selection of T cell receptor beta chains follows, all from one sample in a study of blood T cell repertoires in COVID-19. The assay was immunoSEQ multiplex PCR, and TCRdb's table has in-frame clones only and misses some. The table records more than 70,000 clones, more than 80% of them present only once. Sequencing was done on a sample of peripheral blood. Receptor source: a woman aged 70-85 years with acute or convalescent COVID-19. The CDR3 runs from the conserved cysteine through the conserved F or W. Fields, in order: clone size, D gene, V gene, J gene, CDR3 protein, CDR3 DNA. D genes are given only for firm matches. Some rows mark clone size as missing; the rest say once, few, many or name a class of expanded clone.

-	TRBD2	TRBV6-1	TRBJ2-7	CASSDGGGTEQYF	TGTGCCAGCAGTGATGGGGGAGGGACCGAGCAGTACTTC
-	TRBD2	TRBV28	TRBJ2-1	CASSPGGLAGFYNEQFF	TGTGCCAGCAGCCCGGGGGGTCTAGCGGGGTTCTACAATGAGCAGTTCTTC
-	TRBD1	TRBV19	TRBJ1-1	CASTLTGGGRAFF	TGTGCCAGTACCTTGACAGGGGGCGGGCGTGCTTTCTTT
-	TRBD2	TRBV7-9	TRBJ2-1	CASSPALAGASYNEQFF	TGTGCCAGCAGCCCCGCCCTAGCGGGGGCCTCCTACAATGAGCAGTTCTTC
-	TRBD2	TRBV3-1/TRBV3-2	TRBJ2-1	CASSPTLAGIYNEQFF	TGTGCCAGCAGCCCCACACTAGCGGGAATATACAATGAGCAGTTCTTC
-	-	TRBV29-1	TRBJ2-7	CSVEGHPQGTSYEQYF	TGCAGCGTTGAAGGTCATCCTCAGGGAACCTCCTACGAGCAGTACTTC
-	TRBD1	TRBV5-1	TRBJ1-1	CASSLGTGVMNTEAFF	TGCGCCAGCAGCTTGGGGACAGGTGTCATGAACACTGAAGCTTTCTTT
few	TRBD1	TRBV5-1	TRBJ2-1	CASKRDRAHEQFF	TGCGCCAGCAAGAGGGACAGGGCACATGAGCAGTTCTTC
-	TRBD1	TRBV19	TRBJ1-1	CASSRTGPNTEAFF	TGTGCCAGTAGTCGGACAGGTCCTAACACTGAAGCTTTCTTT
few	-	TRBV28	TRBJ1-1	CASSSLTPNTEAFF	TGTGCCAGCAGTTCTTTGACACCGAACACTGAAGCTTTCTTT
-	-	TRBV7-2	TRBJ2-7	CASSLGGTTHEQYF	TGTGCCAGCAGCTTGGGGGGAACAACTCACGAGCAGTACTTC
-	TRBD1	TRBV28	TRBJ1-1	CASRQGAPAFF	TGTGCCAGCAGACAGGGGGCCCCAGCTTTCTTT
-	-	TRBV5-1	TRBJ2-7	CASSKSSYEQYF	TGCGCCAGCAGCAAGAGCTCCTACGAGCAGTACTTC
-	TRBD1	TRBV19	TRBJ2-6	CASSPRDRVSGANVLTF	TGTGCCAGTAGTCCGAGGGACAGGGTGTCCGGGGCCAACGTCCTGACTTTC
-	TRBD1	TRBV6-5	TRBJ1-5	CASSSGTGELLPQHF	TGTGCCAGCAGTTCCGGGACAGGGGAACTTTTGCCCCAGCATTTT
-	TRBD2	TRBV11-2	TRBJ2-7	CASSLPQLAARGEQYF	TGTGCCAGCAGTCTCCCCCAACTAGCGGCCAGGGGAGAGCAGTACTTC
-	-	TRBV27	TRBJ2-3	CASEYRVGADTQYF	TGTGCCAGCGAATACAGGGTGGGTGCAGATACGCAGTATTTT
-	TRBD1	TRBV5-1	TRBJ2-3	CASSGGQITDTQYF	TGCGCCAGCAGCGGGGGACAGATCACAGATACGCAGTATTTT
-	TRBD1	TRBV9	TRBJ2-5	CASSVGQGWETQYF	TGTGCCAGCAGCGTGGGACAGGGGTGGGAGACCCAGTACTTC
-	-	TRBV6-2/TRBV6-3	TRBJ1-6	CASSTDSPLHF	TGTGCCAGCAGTACAGATTCACCCCTCCACTTT
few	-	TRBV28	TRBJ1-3	CASSGIFSSGNTIYF	TGTGCCAGCTCAGGGATTTTCAGCTCTGGAAACACCATATATTTT
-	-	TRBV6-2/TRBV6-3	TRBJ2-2	CASSSGLSRELFF	TGTGCCAGCAGCTCCGGACTGTCGCGGGAGCTGTTTTTT
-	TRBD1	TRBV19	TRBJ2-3	CASSTHRDRGDTQYF	TGTGCCAGTAGTACTCACCGGGACAGGGGTGATACGCAGTATTTT
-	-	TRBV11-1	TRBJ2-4	CASSYRGGQADIQYF	TGTGCCAGCAGCTATAGAGGAGGGCAGGCGGACATTCAGTACTTC
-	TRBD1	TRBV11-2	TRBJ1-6	CASSSGGSYNSPLHF	TGTGCCAGCAGCTCAGGGGGCTCCTATAATTCACCCCTCCACTTT
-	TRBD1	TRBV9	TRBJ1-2	CASTGTDSNYGYTF	TGTGCCAGCACCGGGACAGACTCTAACTATGGCTACACCTTC
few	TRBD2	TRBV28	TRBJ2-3	CASRRTSGADTQYF	TGTGCCAGCAGACGGACTAGCGGGGCAGATACGCAGTATTTT
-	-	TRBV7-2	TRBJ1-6	CASRAVAAGNSPLHF	TGTGCCAGCAGGGCGGTGGCGGCAGGGAATTCACCCCTCCACTTT
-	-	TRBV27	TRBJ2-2	CASSLRTLGTGELFF	TGTGCCAGCAGTCTACGGACTCTGGGGACCGGGGAGCTGTTTTTT
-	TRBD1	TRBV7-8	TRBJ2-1	CASRSDRGSYNEQFF	TGTGCCAGCAGATCGGACAGGGGCTCCTACAATGAGCAGTTCTTC
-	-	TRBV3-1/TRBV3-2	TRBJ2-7	CASSPLVKARYEQYF	TGTGCCAGCAGCCCACTTGTGAAGGCCAGGTACGAGCAGTACTTC